This T cell receptor beta chain was identified in a study of blood T cell repertoires in COVID-19. Study-wide background: Collection of acute and convalescent COVID-19 samples took place in the United States, Italy and Spain. The cDNA or gDNA used as material had been derived from T cells, B-cell-depleted T cells, or PBMCs.

Trimming left V 3 bases short and J 4 bases short, with 7 bases between. Germline V gives CDR1 SQVTM, CDR2 ANQGSEA. There are 12 residues in the CDR3. In the authors' workflow: Scientists estimated how many nucleated cells there were by amplifying reference gene primers. Here immunoSEQ multiplex PCR was the method, and the copy in TCRdb shows in-frame clones only, minus some. V and J calls and clone size are as listed in that table; D and trimming were resolved from the DNA. The sample has about 48,000 clones; approximately 80% are singletons. The J gene is TRBJ1-3, the V gene TRBV29-1, with D possibly being TRBD1 (6 bases). The sequence came from an older man with acute or convalescent COVID-19. Input material: peripheral blood. The CDR3 DNA sequence: TGCAGCGTTGACACAGGGGGAAACACCATATATTTT. Protein: CSVDTGGNTIYF.